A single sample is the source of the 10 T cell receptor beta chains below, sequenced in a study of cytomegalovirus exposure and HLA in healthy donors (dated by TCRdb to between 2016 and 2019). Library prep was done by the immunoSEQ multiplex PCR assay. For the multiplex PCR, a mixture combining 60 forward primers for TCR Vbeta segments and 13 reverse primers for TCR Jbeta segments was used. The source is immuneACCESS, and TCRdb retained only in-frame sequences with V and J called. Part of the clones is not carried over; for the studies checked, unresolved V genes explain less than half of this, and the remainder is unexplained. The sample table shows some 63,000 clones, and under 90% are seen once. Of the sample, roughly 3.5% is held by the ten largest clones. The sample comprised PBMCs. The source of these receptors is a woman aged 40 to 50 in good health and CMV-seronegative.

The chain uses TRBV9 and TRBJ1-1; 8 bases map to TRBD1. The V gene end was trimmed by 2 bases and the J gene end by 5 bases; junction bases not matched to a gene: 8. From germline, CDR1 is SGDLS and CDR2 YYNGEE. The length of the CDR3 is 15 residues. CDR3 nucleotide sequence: TGTGCCAGCAGCGTGGGCGGACAGGGCATGACTGAAGCTTTCTTT. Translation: CASSVGGQGMTEAFF.

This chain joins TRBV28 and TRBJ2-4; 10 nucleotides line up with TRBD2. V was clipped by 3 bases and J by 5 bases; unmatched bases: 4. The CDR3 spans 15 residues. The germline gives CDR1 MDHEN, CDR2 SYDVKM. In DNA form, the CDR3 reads TGTGCCAGCAGTTTTCTAGCGGGAGTACAAAACATTCAGTACTTC. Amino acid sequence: CASSFLAGVQNIQYF.

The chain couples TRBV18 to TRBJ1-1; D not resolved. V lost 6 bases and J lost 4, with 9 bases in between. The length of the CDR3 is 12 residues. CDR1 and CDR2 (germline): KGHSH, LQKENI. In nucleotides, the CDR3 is TGTGCCAGCTCTATTACGGGCACTGAAGCTTTCTTT. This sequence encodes CASSITGTEAFF. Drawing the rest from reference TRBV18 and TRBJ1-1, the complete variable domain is NAGVMQNPRHLVRRRGQEARLRCSPMKGHSHVYWYRQLPEEGLKFMVYLQKENIIDESGMPKERFSAEFPKEGPSILRIQQVVRGDSAAYFCASSITGTEAFFGQGTRLTVV.

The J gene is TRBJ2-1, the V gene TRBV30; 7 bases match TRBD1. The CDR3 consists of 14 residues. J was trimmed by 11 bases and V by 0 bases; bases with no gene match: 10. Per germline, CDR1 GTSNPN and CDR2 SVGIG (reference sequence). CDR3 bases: TGTGCCTGGAGTGTAAGCGGAAAGGGGGCGCAGCAGTTCTTC. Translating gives CAWSVSGKGAQQFF.

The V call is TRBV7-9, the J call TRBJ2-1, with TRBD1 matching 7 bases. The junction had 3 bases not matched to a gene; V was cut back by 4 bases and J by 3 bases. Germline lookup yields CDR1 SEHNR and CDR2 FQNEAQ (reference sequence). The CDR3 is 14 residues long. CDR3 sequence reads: CASSSGQLYNEQFF. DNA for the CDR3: TGTGCCAGCAGCTCGGGACAGCTCTACAATGAGCAGTTCTTC.

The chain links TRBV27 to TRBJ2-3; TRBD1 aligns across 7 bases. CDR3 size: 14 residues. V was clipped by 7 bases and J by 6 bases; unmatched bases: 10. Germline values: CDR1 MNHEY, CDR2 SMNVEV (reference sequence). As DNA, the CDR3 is TGTGCCAGCAAACTGAACAGGGGAATCGATACGCAGTATTTT. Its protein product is CASKLNRGIDTQYF.

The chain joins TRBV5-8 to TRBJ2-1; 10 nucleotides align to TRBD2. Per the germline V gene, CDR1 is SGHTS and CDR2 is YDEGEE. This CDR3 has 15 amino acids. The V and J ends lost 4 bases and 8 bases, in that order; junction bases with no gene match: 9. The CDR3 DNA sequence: TGTGCCAGCAGCGCCTACAGGACTAGCGGAGATGAGCAGTTCTTC. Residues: CASSAYRTSGDEQFF.

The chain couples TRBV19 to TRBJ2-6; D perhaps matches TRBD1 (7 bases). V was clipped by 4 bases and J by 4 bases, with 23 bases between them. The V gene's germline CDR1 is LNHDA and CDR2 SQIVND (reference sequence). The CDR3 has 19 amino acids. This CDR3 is CASSTPLADRFYGANVLTF. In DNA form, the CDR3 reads TGTGCCAGTAGTACCCCCTTAGCGGACAGGTTTTACGGGGCCAACGTCCTGACTTTC. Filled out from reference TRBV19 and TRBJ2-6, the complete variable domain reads DGGITQSPKYLFRKEGQNVTLSCEQNLNHDAMYWYRQDPGQGLRLIYYSQIVNDFQKGDIAEGYSVSREKKESFPLTVTSAQKNPTAFYLCASSTPLADRFYGANVLTFGAGSRLTVL.

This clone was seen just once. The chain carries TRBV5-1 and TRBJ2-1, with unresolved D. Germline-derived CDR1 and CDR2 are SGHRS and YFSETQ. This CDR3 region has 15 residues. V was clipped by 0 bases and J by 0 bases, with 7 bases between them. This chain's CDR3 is CASSLDYSSYNEQFF. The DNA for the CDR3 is TGCGCCAGCAGCTTGGATTATAGCTCCTACAATGAGCAGTTCTTC.

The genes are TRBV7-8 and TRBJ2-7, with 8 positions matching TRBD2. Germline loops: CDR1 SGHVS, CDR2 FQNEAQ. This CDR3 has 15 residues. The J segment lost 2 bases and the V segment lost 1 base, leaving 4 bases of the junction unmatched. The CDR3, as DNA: TGTGCCAGCAGCTTAGGTCTAGCGGGCACCTACGAGCAGTACTTC. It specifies CASSLGLAGTYEQYF.